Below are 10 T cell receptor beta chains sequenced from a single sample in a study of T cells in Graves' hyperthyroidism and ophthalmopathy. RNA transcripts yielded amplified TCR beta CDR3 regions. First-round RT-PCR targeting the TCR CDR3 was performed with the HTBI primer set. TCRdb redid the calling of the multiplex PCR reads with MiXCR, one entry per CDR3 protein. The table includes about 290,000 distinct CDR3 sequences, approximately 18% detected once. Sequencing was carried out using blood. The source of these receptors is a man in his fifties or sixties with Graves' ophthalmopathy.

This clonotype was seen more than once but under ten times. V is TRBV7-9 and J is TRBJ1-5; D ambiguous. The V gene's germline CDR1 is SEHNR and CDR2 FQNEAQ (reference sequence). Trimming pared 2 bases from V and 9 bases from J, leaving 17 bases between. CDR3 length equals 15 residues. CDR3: CASSLTSPDRSPQHF. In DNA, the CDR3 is TGTGCCAGCAGCTTAACGAGCCCAGATCGATCGCCCCAGCATTTT.

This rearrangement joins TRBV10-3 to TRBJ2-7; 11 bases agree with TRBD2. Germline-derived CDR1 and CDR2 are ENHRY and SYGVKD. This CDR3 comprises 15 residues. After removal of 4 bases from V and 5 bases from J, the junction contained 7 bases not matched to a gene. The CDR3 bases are TGTGCCATCAGTGGACTTGCTAGCGGGAGGAACGAGCAGTACTTC. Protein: CAISGLASGRNEQYF.

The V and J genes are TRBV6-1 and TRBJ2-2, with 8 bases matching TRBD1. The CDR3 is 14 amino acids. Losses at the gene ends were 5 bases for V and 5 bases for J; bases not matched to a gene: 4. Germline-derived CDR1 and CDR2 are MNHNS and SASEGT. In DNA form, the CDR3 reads TGTGCCAGCAGTAAGACAGGGGAGACCGGGGAGCTGTTTTTT. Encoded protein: CASSKTGETGELFF.

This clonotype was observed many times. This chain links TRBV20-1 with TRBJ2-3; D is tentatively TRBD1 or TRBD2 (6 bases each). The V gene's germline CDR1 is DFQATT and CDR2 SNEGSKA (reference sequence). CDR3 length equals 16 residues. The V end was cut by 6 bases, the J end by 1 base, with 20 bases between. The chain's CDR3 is CSAWDLGGRRTDTQYF. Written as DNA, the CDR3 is TGCAGTGCCTGGGACCTCGGGGGCCGTCGCACAGATACGCAGTATTTT.

The CDR3 sequence: CSARGPQGYEQFF. The CDR3 DNA sequence: TGCAGTGCTAGGGGGCCACAAGGCTATGAGCAGTTCTTC. The V gene is TRBV20-1, the J gene TRBJ2-1; tentative D call: TRBD1 (5 bases). Germline loops: CDR1 DFQATT, CDR2 SNEGSKA (reference sequence). The CDR3 sequence is 13 residues long. The germline V and J ends were trimmed by 3 bases and 8 bases, with 14 bases remaining between them.

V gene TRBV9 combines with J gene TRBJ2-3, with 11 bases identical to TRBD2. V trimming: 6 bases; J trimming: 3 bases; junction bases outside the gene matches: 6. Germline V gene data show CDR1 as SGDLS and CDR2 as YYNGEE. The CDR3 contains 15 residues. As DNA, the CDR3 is TGTGCCAGCACCAAACTAGCGGGAGTGACAGATACGCAGTATTTT. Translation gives CASTKLAGVTDTQYF.

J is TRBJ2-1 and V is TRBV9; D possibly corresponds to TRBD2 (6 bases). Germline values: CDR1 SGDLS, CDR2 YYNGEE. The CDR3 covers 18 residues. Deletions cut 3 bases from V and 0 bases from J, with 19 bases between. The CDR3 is CASSAAGLAYNSYNEQFF. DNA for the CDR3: TGTGCCAGCAGCGCCGCCGGCCTAGCGTATAACTCCTACAATGAGCAGTTCTTC.

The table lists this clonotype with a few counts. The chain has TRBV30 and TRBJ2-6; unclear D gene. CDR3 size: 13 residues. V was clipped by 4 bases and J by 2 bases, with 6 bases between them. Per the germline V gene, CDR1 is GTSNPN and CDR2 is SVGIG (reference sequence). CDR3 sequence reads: CAWKRAGANVLTF. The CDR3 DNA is TGTGCCTGGAAAAGAGCTGGGGCCAACGTCCTGACTTTC.

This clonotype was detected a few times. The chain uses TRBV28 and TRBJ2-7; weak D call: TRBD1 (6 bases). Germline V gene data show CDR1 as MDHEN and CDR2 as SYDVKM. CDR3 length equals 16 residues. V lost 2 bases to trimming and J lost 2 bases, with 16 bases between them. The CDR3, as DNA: TGTGCCAGCAGTTTAAATCGAGACAGGAATACCTACGAGCAGTACTTC. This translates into CASSLNRDRNTYEQYF.

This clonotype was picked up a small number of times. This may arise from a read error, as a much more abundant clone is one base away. The CDR3 protein is CASSKRGAGNQPQHF. The DNA for the CDR3 is TGTGCCAGCTCTAAACGGGGGGCCGGCAATCAGCCCCAGCATTTT. The V gene is TRBV6-1, the J gene TRBJ1-5, with D possibly being TRBD1 (6 bases). Trimming shortened V by 8 bases and J by 2 bases, and 16 bases separated the two germline ends. The CDR3 loop spans 15 amino acids. From germline, CDR1 is MNHNS and CDR2 SASEGT.